The 3 T cell receptor beta chains in this list originate from one sample, sequenced in a study of human T cells and chemical hapten exposure. TCRdb reprocessed the RACE reads with MiXCR, giving one entry per CDR3 protein. The repertoire holds fewer than 350,000 distinct CDR3 sequences, with 7.5% to 9% as singletons. Time point denoted: pre-sensitization, week 0. This sample's treatment: therapeutic diphenylcyclopropenone sensitization with weekly scalp DPC. The specimen was whole blood, collected in connection with sensitization to the hapten diphenylcyclopropenone (DPC). The receptors derive from a man younger than 35 with alopecia areata. Some clones in this sample may be carry-over from other donors' samples.

The CDR3 region has the DNA TGCGCCAGCAGCACCAACAGCTACGAGCAGTACTTC. It is translated as CASSTNSYEQYF. The rearrangement joins TRBV5-1 to TRBJ2-7; D remains ambiguous. The CDR3 has 12 residues. Germline-derived CDR1 and CDR2 are SGHRS and YFSETQ. Trimming took 4 bases from V and 3 from J, leaving 8 bases between them.

There are a few counts of this clonotype. The genes are TRBV29-1 and TRBJ2-7; TRBD1 agrees at 11 bases. With V trimmed by 7 bases and J by 4 bases, 6 bases remained unmatched. The CDR3 sequence is 13 residues long. The germline gives CDR1 SQVTM, CDR2 ANQGSEA. CDR3 loop: CSAAGTGGYEQYF. The CDR3 DNA sequence: TGCAGCGCCGCCGGGACAGGGGGGTACGAGCAGTACTTC.

Only a few counts were recorded for this clonotype. CDR3 nucleotide sequence: TGTGCCAGCTCACCTGCAGGGGCCAAAAACATTCAGTACTTC. The encoded protein is CASSPAGAKNIQYF. This chain joins TRBV18 and TRBJ2-4; D is perhaps TRBD1 (5 bases). The CDR3 spans 14 residues. Germline-derived CDR1 and CDR2 are KGHSH and LQKENI. V was cut by 3 bases and J by 1 base, with 7 bases left in between.